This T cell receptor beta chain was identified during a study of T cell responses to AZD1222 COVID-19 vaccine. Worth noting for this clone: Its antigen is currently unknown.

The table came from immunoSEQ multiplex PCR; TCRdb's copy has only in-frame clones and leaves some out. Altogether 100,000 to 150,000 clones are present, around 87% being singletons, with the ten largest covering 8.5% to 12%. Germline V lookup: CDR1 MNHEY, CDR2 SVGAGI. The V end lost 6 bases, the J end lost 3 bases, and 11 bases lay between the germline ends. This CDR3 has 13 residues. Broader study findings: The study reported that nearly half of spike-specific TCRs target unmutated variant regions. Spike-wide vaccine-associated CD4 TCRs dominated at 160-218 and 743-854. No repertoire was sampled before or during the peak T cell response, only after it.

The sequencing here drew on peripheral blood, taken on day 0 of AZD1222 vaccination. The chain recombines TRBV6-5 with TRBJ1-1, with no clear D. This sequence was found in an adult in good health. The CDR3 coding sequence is TGTGCCAGCAGCCCAGGCTGGGACACTGAAGCTTTCTTT. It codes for CASSPGWDTEAFF.